The present T cell receptor (beta chain) was sequenced within a study of naive CD8 T cells in extremely preterm neonates. Notes on the study in general: CDR3 nucleotide sharing was over 2.5% in preterm, around 0.43% term, 0.03% children, approximately 0.01% adults. Relative to older groups, preterm infants had shorter, less trimmed CDR3s with fewer N additions. Limitations included small sample size and variable preterm productive templates.

Preterm samples came from extremely preterm deliveries at about 21-28 weeks. Sorted naive CD8+ T cell numbers ranged ~18,000 to ~100,000. As regards this clone: Its matching antigen is unknown.

Sequenced by immunoSEQ multiplex PCR; TCRdb stores in-frame clones only, minus some. The sample holds 20,000 to 30,000 clones; about 91% are singletons and the top ten take 0.75% to 0.95%. In germline, CDR1 is SGHTA, CDR2 FQGTGA. CDR3 length equals 13 residues. J gave up 4 bases and V 6 bases, and 3 bases lay outside the gene matches. This chain connects TRBV7-3 to TRBJ2-3; 8 nucleotides match TRBD1. The receptor comes from a boy who was born preterm. Sequencing used naive CD8+ T cells from cord blood. CDR3 DNA: TGTGCCAGCAGTCGGACAGGGCCAGATACGCAGTATTTT. Encoded protein: CASSRTGPDTQYF. Full variable domain (missing parts from reference TRBV7-3 and TRBJ2-3): GAGVSQTPSNKVTEKGKYVELRCDPISGHTALYWYRQSLGQGPEFLIYFQGTGAADDSGLPNDRFFAVRPEGSVSTLKIQRTERGDSAVYLCASSRTGPDTQYFGPGTRLTVL.